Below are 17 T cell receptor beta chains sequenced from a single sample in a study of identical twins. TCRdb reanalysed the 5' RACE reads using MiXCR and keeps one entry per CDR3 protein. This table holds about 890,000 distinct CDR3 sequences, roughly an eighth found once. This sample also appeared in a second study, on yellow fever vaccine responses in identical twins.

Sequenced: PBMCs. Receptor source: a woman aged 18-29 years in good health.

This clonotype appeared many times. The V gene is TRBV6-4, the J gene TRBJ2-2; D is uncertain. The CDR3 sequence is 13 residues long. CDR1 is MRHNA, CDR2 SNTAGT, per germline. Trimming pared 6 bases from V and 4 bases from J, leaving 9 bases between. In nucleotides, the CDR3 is TGTGCCAGCAGCGGACCCACCACCGGGGAGCTGTTTTTT. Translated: CASSGPTTGELFF.

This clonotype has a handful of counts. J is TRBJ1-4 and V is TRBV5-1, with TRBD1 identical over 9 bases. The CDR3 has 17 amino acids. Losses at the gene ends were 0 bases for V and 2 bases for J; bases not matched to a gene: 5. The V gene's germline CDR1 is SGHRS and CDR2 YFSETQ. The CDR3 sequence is CASSLGYRGQTNEKLFF. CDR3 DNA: TGCGCCAGCAGCTTGGGATACAGGGGGCAGACTAATGAAAAACTGTTTTTT. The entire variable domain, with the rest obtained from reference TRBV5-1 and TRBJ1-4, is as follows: KAGVTQTPRYLIKTRGQQVTLSCSPISGHRSVSWYQQTPGQGLQFLFEYFSETQRNKGNFPGRFSGRQFSNSRSEMNVSTLELGDSALYLCASSLGYRGQTNEKLFFGSGTQLSVL.

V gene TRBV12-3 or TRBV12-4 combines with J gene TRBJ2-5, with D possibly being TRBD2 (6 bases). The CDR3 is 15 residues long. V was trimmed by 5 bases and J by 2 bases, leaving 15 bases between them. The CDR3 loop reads CASSPGLNLQETQYF. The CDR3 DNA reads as TGTGCCAGCAGTCCCGGACTAAACCTACAAGAGACCCAGTACTTC.

The CDR3 coding sequence is TGTGCCAGCAGCTTAGATGAGTGGGGCAAACTGTTTTTT. As protein: CASSLDEWGKLFF. The chain is built from TRBV11-3 and TRBJ1-4, with D possibly being TRBD1 (5 bases). V was trimmed by 0 bases and J by 11 bases, leaving 10 bases between them. CDR1 and CDR2 (germline): SGHNT, YENEEA. The CDR3 length is 13 residues.

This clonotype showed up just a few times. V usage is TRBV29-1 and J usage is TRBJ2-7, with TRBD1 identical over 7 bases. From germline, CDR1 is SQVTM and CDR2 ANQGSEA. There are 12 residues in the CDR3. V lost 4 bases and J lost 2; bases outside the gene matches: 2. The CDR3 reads CSVGDSTYEQYF. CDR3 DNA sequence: TGCAGCGTTGGGGACAGTACCTACGAGCAGTACTTC.

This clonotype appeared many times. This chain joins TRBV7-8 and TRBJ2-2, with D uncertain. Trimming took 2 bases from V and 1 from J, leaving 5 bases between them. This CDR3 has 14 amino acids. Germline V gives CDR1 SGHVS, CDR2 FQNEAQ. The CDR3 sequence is CASSLSENTGELFF. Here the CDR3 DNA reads TGTGCCAGCAGCTTAAGCGAGAACACCGGGGAGCTGTTTTTT.

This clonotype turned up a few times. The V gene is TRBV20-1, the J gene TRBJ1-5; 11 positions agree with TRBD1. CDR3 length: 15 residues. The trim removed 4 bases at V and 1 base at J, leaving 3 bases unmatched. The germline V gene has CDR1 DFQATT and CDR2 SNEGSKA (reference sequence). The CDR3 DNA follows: TGCAGTGCTACAAGGACAGGGGGCAGCAATCAGCCCCAGCATTTT. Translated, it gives CSATRTGGSNQPQHF.

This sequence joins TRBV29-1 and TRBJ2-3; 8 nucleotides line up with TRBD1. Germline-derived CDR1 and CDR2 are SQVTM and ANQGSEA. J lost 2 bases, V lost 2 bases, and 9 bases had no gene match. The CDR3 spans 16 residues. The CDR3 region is CSVEQPQGASTDTQYF. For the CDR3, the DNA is TGCAGCGTTGAACAACCTCAGGGGGCCTCCACAGATACGCAGTATTTT.

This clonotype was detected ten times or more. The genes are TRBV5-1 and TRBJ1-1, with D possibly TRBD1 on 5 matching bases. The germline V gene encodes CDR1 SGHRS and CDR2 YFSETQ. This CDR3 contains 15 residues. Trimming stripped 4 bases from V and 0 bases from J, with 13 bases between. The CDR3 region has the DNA TGCGCCAGCAGCCTTCTGGGGCAGATGAACACTGAAGCTTTCTTT. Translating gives CASSLLGQMNTEAFF.

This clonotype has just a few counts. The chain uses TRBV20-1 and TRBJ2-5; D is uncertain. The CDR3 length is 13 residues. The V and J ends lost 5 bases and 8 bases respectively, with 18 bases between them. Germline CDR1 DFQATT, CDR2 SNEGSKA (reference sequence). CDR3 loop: CSAPAGNLNTQYF. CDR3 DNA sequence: TGCAGTGCTCCTGCTGGGAACCTAAACACCCAGTACTTC.

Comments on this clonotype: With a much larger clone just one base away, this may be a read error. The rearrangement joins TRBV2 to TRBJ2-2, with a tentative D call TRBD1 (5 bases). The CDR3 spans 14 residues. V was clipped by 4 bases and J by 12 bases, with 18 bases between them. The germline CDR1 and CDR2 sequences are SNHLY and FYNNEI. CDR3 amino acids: CASSAALWQGKLFF. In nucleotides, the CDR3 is TGTGCCAGCAGTGCAGCGCTATGGCAGGGCAAGCTGTTTTTT.

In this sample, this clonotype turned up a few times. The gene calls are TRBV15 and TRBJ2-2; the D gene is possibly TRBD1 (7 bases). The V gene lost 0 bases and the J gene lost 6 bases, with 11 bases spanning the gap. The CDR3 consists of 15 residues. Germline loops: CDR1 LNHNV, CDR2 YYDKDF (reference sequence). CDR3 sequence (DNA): TGTGCCACCAGCAGAGATCGGGGGACAGCCGGGGAGCTGTTTTTT. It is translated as CATSRDRGTAGELFF.

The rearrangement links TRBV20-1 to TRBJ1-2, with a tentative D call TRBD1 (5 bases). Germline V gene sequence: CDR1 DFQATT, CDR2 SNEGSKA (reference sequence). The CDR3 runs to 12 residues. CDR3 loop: CRIMSGTYGYTF. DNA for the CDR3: TGCAGGATCATGTCAGGGACGTATGGCTACACCTTC.

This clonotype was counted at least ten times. The CDR3 DNA follows: TGTGCCACCAGCAGAGTGGGGGGGACTGAAGCTTTCTTT. Translation gives CATSRVGGTEAFF. The chain recombines TRBV15 with TRBJ1-1; D is possibly TRBD1 (5 bases). Germline CDR1 reads LNHNV; CDR2 reads YYDKDF (reference sequence). V lost 1 base to trimming and J lost 5 bases, with 8 bases between them. This CDR3 is built from 13 residues.

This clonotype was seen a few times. CDR3 amino acids: CASSIGWDRTYEQYF. The CDR3 region has the DNA TGTGCCAGTAGTATAGGATGGGACAGAACCTACGAGCAGTACTTC. The chain carries TRBV19 and TRBJ2-7; TRBD1 agrees at 7 bases. Germline CDR1 is LNHDA and CDR2 is SQIVND (reference sequence). Trimming removed 1 base from V and 2 bases from J; junction bases left unmatched: 5. The CDR3 extends over 15 amino acids.

CDR3: CAIPKLAQSATDTQYF. The CDR3 coding sequence is TGTGCCATCCCGAAACTAGCGCAATCCGCCACAGATACGCAGTATTTT. This sequence joins TRBV2 and TRBJ2-3; 7 nucleotides match TRBD2. The CDR3 extends over 16 amino acids. J was trimmed by 2 bases and V by 10 bases; bases with no gene match: 15. CDR1 and CDR2 (germline): SNHLY, FYNNEI.

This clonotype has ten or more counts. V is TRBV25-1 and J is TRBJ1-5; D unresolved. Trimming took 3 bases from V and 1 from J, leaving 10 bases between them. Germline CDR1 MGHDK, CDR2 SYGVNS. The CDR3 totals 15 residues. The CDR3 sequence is CASSEDSTSNQPQHF. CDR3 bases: TGTGCCAGCAGTGAGGACTCAACAAGCAATCAGCCCCAGCATTTT. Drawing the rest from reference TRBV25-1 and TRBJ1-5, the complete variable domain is EADIYQTPRYLVIGTGKKITLECSQTMGHDKMYWYQQDPGMELHLIHYSYGVNSTEKGDLSSESTVSRIRTEHFPLTLESARPSHTSQYLCASSEDSTSNQPQHFGDGTRLSIL.